This T cell receptor beta chain was identified during a study of T cells after yellow fever vaccination. Overall study context: The fractions with low cell numbers were processed using SMART-Seq v4 Ultra Low Input.

Study results and limitations: Any FACS-sorted repertoire could hold abundant clonotypes that contaminate it from the bulk population. Although most clonotypes did not, a small share appeared in both CD4 and CD8 compartments.

Template switching with 5'RACE generated the TCR cDNA and added a universal primer site and UMIs. TCRdb reprocessed the 5' RACE reads via MiXCR and lists one record per CDR3 protein. The sample lists some 110,000 distinct CDR3 sequences, more than 6% occurring once. Germline values: CDR1 KGHDR, CDR2 SFDVKD. V shed 7 bases and J shed 2 bases, with 10 bases lying between them. CDR3 size: 13 residues. This clonotype was counted at least ten times. Its antigen remains unidentified. This chain uses TRBV24-1 with TRBJ2-5; maybe TRBD1 (5 bases). Source: CD4+ T cells sorted from PBMCs, taken around 10 days after the first yellow fever vaccination. The TCR was taken from a man in his late teens or twenties who received the YFV17D yellow fever vaccine. This CDR3 is CATRDTYQETQYF. The DNA of the CDR3 is TGTGCCACCAGGGACACCTATCAAGAGACCCAGTACTTC.